Listed here are 24 T cell receptor beta chains from one sample, sequenced in a study of beta chain features in type 1 diabetes. Study-wide points: Moderate yet significant TCRB CDR3 shortening was seen in Type 1 diabetes patients in all four CD4+ subsets.

For these receptors, no antigen is known. Expressed TCRB transcripts were sequenced, since all the RNA that had been isolated was reverse transcribed. TCRdb's table, derived via immunoSEQ multiplex PCR, lists solely in-frame clones and lacks some. The repertoire holds about 230,000 clones, with roughly 17% as singletons. The sequenced sample consisted of naive CD4+ T cells from blood. The receptors were sampled from a man aged 25-45 years with type 1 diabetes.

This chain links TRBV7-9 with TRBJ1-5, with unresolved D. Germline V CDR1 and CDR2: SEHNR, FQNEAQ (reference sequence). The CDR3 spans 13 residues. The ends were cut back, 0 bases at V and 5 bases at J, with 5 bases in the middle. The DNA for the CDR3 is TGTGCCAGCAGCTTAGCGGTAGATCAGCCCCAGCATTTT. It specifies CASSLAVDQPQHF.

V gene TRBV29-1 combines with J gene TRBJ1-2; possible D gene TRBD1, 5 bases. The CDR3 sequence is 13 residues long. CDR1 and CDR2 (germline): SQVTM, ANQGSEA. The V end was cut by 1 base, the J end by 2 bases, with 8 bases between. The CDR3 DNA is TGCAGCGTTGAAGGGGGCGTGAACTATGGCTACACCTTC. It translates to CSVEGGVNYGYTF.

This chain links TRBV7-2 with TRBJ2-7; D might be TRBD2 (6 bases). Germline V gene lookup returns CDR1 SGHTA and CDR2 FQGNSA. Between the trimmed V and J ends, which lost 3 bases and 2 bases, there was a span of 14 bases. The CDR3 has 15 amino acids. CDR3 sequence (DNA): TGTGCCAGCAGCTTCCTAATTAGCGGACCCTACGAGCAGTACTTC. Protein: CASSFLISGPYEQYF.

The genes are TRBV25-1 and TRBJ2-3; D may be TRBD1 (6 bases). The CDR3 contains 16 residues. Germline CDR1 is MGHDK and CDR2 is SYGVNS. The V end was cut by 3 bases, the J end by 3 bases, with 16 bases between. The CDR3 region has the DNA TGTGCCAGCAGTGACGGCTGGGGGCGATCGACAGATACGCAGTATTTT. Its translation is CASSDGWGRSTDTQYF.

The chain couples TRBV6-6 to TRBJ1-2; tentative D call: TRBD1 (5 bases). V was trimmed by 5 bases and J by 8 bases, leaving 24 bases between them. The CDR3 has 16 amino acids. CDR1 and CDR2 from the germline V gene are MNHNY and SVGAGI (reference sequence). The DNA for the CDR3 is TGTGCCAGCAGTCACGGTGGAAGTGGGGGGATTGGCGGCTACACCTTC. Translating it yields CASSHGGSGGIGGYTF.

A few counts support this clone. The chain couples TRBV29-1 to TRBJ2-1, with unresolved D. This CDR3 spans 15 amino acids. V was clipped by 3 bases and J by 0 bases, with 12 bases between them. Germline V gene sequence: CDR1 SQVTM, CDR2 ANQGSEA. CDR3 DNA: TGCAGCGTTGATCCCGTCCGAGGCTCCTACAATGAGCAGTTCTTC. Its translation: CSVDPVRGSYNEQFF.

The chain links TRBV7-9 to TRBJ2-3; D is ambiguous. Germline values: CDR1 SEHNR, CDR2 FQNEAQ (reference sequence). Trimming removed 3 bases from V and 2 bases from J, with 12 bases in between. This CDR3 spans 15 amino acids. CDR3 residues: CASSFEEGYTDTQYF. CDR3 coding DNA: TGTGCCAGCAGCTTTGAGGAAGGGTACACAGATACGCAGTATTTT.

The sample holds a few counts of this clone. V gene TRBV30 combines with J gene TRBJ2-3; tentative D call: TRBD2 (6 bases). The germline V and J ends were trimmed by 2 bases and 2 bases, with 11 bases remaining between them. Per the germline V gene, CDR1 is GTSNPN and CDR2 is SVGIG (reference sequence). The CDR3 runs 14 residues. The CDR3 region has the DNA TGTGCCTGGAGTCTAGGGACTTCCACAGATACGCAGTATTTT. Residues: CAWSLGTSTDTQYF.

For the CDR3, the DNA is TGCGCCAGCAGGACAGAACAAGATACGCAGTATTTT. Translation gives CASRTEQDTQYF. V is TRBV5-1 and J is TRBJ2-3; D is perhaps TRBD1 (5 bases). There are 12 residues in the CDR3. The germline V gene encodes CDR1 SGHRS and CDR2 YFSETQ. V was pared by 5 bases and J by 5 bases, with 9 bases between.

The genes are TRBV30 and TRBJ2-1; no definite D call. Deletions cut 2 bases from V and 3 bases from J, with 5 bases between. This CDR3 is built from 12 residues. Per the germline V gene, CDR1 is GTSNPN and CDR2 is SVGIG (reference sequence). As DNA, the CDR3 is TGTGCCTGGAGTTCGGGCTACAATGAGCAGTTCTTC. It specifies CAWSSGYNEQFF.

V usage is TRBV7-9 and J usage is TRBJ1-1; TRBD1 might be the D (5 bases). The germline V and J ends were trimmed by 1 base and 8 bases, with 14 bases remaining between them. CDR1 and CDR2 (germline): SEHNR, FQNEAQ (reference sequence). The CDR3 runs 14 residues. CDR3 loop: CASSLEGRDREAFF. The CDR3 DNA reads as TGTGCCAGCAGCTTAGAGGGCAGGGATCGGGAAGCTTTCTTT.

The CDR3 DNA reads TGTGCCAGTAGTCGGACCGGGACTGGGGCCTACGAGCAGTACTTC. Translation gives CASSRTGTGAYEQYF. J is TRBJ2-7 and V is TRBV19, with D perhaps matching TRBD2 (6 bases). This CDR3 has 15 residues. CDR1 is LNHDA and CDR2 is SQIVND in the germline V gene (reference sequence). The V and J ends lost 5 bases and 2 bases respectively, with 16 bases between them.

The chain carries TRBV7-8 and TRBJ2-7, with D possibly matching TRBD1 (6 bases). The CDR3 is made up of 15 amino acids. Trimming removed 1 base at V and 0 bases at J, with 10 bases between. CDR1 is SGHVS, CDR2 FQNEAQ, per germline. The CDR3 bases are TGTGCCAGCAGCTTAGGACAGGTTCGCTCCTACGAGCAGTACTTC. It codes for CASSLGQVRSYEQYF.

This clone was observed a handful of times. The V and J genes are TRBV30 and TRBJ1-2; no firm D call. CDR1 and CDR2 from the germline V gene are GTSNPN and SVGIG (reference sequence). V was pared by 3 bases and J by 7 bases, with 9 bases between. The CDR3 is made up of 11 amino acids. The chain's CDR3 is CAWRMGGGYTF. The CDR3 DNA follows: TGTGCCTGGAGAATGGGCGGTGGCTACACCTTC.

In regard to this clone: The same CDR3 also results from other DNA sequences found in this sample. The rearrangement joins TRBV7-9 to TRBJ2-7; 8 positions match TRBD1. V shed 1 base and J 7 bases; nucleotides not matched to a gene: 3. The CDR3 is 13 residues long. The V gene's germline CDR1 is SEHNR and CDR2 FQNEAQ (reference sequence). In DNA form, the CDR3 reads TGTGCCAGCAGCTTAGGACAGGGGCGGGAGCAGTACTTC. Amino acids: CASSLGQGREQYF.

This sequence joins TRBV9 and TRBJ1-2; D might be TRBD1 (5 bases). Germline V lookup: CDR1 SGDLS, CDR2 YYNGEE. V lost 3 bases and J 4 bases, leaving 7 bases between the germline ends. The CDR3 length is 12 residues. CDR3 sequence (DNA): TGTGCCAGCAGCGCAACAGGCTATGGCTACACCTTC. This sequence encodes CASSATGYGYTF.

This chain links TRBV29-1 with TRBJ2-7; the D gene could be TRBD1 or TRBD2 (5 bases each). The germline V gene encodes CDR1 SQVTM and CDR2 ANQGSEA. Trimming took off 7 bases at V and 7 bases at J, with 23 bases between the two ends. The CDR3 sequence is 14 residues long. CDR3 residues: CSAAYAVAWGEQYF. Written as DNA, the CDR3 is TGCAGCGCCGCGTACGCGGTAGCTTGGGGGGAGCAGTACTTC.

This chain links TRBV6-1 with TRBJ1-1, with a tentative D call TRBD1 (6 bases). This CDR3 has 13 residues. V dropped 8 bases and J dropped 0 bases, with 10 bases sitting between them. CDR1 and CDR2 from the germline V gene are MNHNS and SASEGT. DNA of the CDR3: TGTGCCAGCGCAGACAGGTTGAACACTGAAGCTTTCTTT. It translates to CASADRLNTEAFF.

This clone has only a few counts. The chain's CDR3 is CASSQAPQQEYSYEQYF. CDR3 coding DNA: TGCGCCAGCAGCCAAGCCCCGCAACAGGAGTACTCCTACGAGCAGTACTTC. The V gene is TRBV4-1, the J gene TRBJ2-7, with D perhaps TRBD1 (5 bases). The CDR3 has 17 residues. CDR1 is MGHRA and CDR2 is YSYEKL in the germline V gene. Trimming pared 1 base from V and 0 bases from J, leaving 16 bases between.

The chain combines TRBV4-2 with TRBJ2-3, with 8 bases aligning to TRBD2. The CDR3 totals 15 residues. The trim removed 6 bases at V and 4 bases at J, leaving 9 bases unmatched. Germline-derived CDR1 and CDR2 are LGHNA and YNFKEQ. The CDR3 loop reads CASSSQAGGADTQYF. The DNA for the CDR3 is TGTGCCAGCAGTTCGCAGGCGGGAGGCGCAGATACGCAGTATTTT.

This chain uses TRBV28 with TRBJ2-1; TRBD2 is a possible D gene (5 bases). In germline, CDR1 is MDHEN, CDR2 SYDVKM. Trimming left V 6 bases short and J 7 bases short, with 16 bases between. This CDR3 is 14 amino acids long. The CDR3 is CASRGRRVENEQFF. DNA of the CDR3: TGTGCCAGCAGGGGCCGGCGGGTGGAGAATGAGCAGTTCTTC.

Concerning this clone: The junction and the germline gene differ at one end; a read error may be behind it. V is TRBV7-7 and J is TRBJ2-3; D perhaps matches TRBD2 (6 bases). The germline gives CDR1 SSHAT, CDR2 FNYEAQ (reference sequence). This CDR3 is 16 amino acids long. CDR3 DNA: TGTGCTAGCAGCATGCGGGGACCCTCCACCACAGATACGCAGTATTTT. The encoded protein is CASSMRGPSTTDTQYF.

The chain recombines TRBV7-2 with TRBJ2-1; 8 bases are a match to TRBD2. The germline gives CDR1 SGHTA, CDR2 FQGNSA. The CDR3 runs to 15 residues. V gave up 5 bases and J gave up 7 bases; unmatched junction bases: 10. The CDR3 region has the DNA TGTGCCAGCAGCCGTCTAGCGGGTACAGTGAATGAGCAGTTCTTC. This gives the protein CASSRLAGTVNEQFF.

The CDR3 DNA is TGTGCCAGCAGCTTAAATAGCGGCAGTACCTCCTACGAGCAGTACTTC. Protein: CASSLNSGSTSYEQYF. The chain has TRBV11-1 and TRBJ2-7, with TRBD2 as a possible D gene (6 bases). The CDR3 runs to 16 residues. The germline V gene encodes CDR1 SGHAT and CDR2 FQDESV (reference sequence). The V end was cut by 2 bases, the J end by 0 bases, with 14 bases between.